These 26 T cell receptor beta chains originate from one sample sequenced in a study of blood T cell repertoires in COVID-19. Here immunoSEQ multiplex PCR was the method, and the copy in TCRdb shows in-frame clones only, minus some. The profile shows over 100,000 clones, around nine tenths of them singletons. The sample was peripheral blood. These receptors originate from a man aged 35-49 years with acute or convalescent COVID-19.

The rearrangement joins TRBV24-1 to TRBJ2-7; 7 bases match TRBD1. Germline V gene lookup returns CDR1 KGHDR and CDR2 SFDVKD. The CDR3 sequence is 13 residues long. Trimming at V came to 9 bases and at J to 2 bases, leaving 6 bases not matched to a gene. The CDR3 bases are TGTGCCACCCGTACAGGGGACACCTACGAGCAGTACTTC. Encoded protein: CATRTGDTYEQYF.

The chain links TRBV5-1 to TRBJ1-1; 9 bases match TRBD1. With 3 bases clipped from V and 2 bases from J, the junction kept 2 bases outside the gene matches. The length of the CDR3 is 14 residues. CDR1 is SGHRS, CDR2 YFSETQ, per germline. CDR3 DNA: TGCGCCAGCAGCTCACAGGGGGCTAACACTGAAGCTTTCTTT. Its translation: CASSSQGANTEAFF.

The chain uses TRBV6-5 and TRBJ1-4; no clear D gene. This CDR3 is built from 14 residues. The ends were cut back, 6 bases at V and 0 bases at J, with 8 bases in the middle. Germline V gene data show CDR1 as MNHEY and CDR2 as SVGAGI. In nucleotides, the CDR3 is TGTGCCAGCAGCCCCCTCTCAACTAATGAAAAACTGTTTTTT. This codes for CASSPLSTNEKLFF.

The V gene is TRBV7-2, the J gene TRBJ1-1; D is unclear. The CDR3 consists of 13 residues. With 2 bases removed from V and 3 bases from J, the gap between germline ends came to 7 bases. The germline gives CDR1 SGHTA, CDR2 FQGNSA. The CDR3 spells CASSLFGYTEAFF. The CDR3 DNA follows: TGTGCCAGCAGCTTATTCGGGTACACTGAAGCTTTCTTT. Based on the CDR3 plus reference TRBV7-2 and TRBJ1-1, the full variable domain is GAGVSQSPSNKVTEKGKDVELRCDPISGHTALYWYRQSLGQGLEFLIYFQGNSAPDKSGLPSDRFSAERTGGSVSTLTIQRTQQEDSAVYLCASSLFGYTEAFFGQGTRLTVV.

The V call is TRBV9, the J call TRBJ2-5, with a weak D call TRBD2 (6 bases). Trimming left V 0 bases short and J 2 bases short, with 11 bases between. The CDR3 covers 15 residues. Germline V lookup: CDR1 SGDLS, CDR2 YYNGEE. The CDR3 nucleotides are TGTGCCAGCAGCGTAGCGGCGGGAACACAAGAGACCCAGTACTTC. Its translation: CASSVAAGTQETQYF.

The CDR3 sequence: CAWSYRNNEKLFF. Here the CDR3 DNA reads TGTGCCTGGAGTTACAGGAATAATGAAAAACTGTTTTTT. V gene TRBV30 combines with J gene TRBJ1-4; maybe TRBD1 (5 bases). Germline V gene sequence: CDR1 GTSNPN, CDR2 SVGIG (reference sequence). V lost 2 bases and J lost 4, with 8 bases in between. The CDR3 is 13 residues long.

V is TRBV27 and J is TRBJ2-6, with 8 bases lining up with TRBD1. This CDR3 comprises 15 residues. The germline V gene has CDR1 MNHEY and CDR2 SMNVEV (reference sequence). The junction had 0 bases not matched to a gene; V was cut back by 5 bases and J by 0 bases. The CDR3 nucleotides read TGTGCCAGCAGTGACAGGGGCTCTGGGGCCAACGTCCTGACTTTC. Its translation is CASSDRGSGANVLTF.

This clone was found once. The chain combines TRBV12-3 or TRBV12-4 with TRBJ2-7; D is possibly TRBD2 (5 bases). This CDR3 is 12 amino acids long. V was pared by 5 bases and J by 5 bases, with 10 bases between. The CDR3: CASSTGFHEQYF. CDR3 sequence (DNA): TGTGCCAGCAGTACGGGGTTTCACGAGCAGTACTTC.

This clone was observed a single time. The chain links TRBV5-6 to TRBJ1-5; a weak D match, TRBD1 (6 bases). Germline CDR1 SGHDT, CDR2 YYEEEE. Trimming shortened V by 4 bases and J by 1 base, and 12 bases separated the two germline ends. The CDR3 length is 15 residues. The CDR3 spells CASSLHRESNQPQHF. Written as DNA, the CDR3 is TGTGCCAGCAGCCTTCACAGGGAGAGCAATCAGCCCCAGCATTTT.

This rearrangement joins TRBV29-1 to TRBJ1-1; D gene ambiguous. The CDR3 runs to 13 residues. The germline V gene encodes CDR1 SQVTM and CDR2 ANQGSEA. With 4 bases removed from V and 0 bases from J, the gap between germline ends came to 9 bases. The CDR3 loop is CSVAQKLNTEAFF. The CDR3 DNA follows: TGCAGCGTTGCGCAGAAATTGAACACTGAAGCTTTCTTT.

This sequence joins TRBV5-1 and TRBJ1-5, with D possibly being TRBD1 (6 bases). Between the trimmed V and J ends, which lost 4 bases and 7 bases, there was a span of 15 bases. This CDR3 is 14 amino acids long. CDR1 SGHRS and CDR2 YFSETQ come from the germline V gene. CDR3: CASSPQGQGQPQHF. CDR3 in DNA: TGCGCCAGCAGCCCCCAGGGGCAGGGGCAGCCCCAGCATTTT.

The CDR3 spells CASSLGPDRGRGNQPQHF. CDR3 bases: TGTGCCAGCAGCTTGGGGCCAGACAGGGGGCGAGGCAATCAGCCCCAGCATTTT. V is TRBV5-6 and J is TRBJ1-5; 10 bases line up with TRBD1. Germline V gene data show CDR1 as SGHDT and CDR2 as YYEEEE. Trimming at V came to 0 bases and at J to 2 bases, leaving 8 bases not matched to a gene. This CDR3 has 18 residues.

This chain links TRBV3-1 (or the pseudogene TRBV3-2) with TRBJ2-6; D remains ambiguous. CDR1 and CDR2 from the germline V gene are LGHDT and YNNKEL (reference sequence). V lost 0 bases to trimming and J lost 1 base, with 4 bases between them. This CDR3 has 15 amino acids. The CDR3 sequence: CASSQDLSGANVLTF. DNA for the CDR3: TGTGCCAGCAGCCAAGATCTATCTGGGGCCAACGTCCTGACTTTC.

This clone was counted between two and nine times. The CDR3 DNA reads as TGTGCCAGCAGCAAGACAGGGGGGACTGGAAACACCATATATTTT. It translates to CASSKTGGTGNTIYF. This sequence joins TRBV7-9 and TRBJ1-3, with 9 bases identical to TRBD1. The CDR3 spans 15 residues. Germline trimming cut 5 bases from V and 2 bases from J; bases unmatched to any gene: 4. Germline values: CDR1 SEHNR, CDR2 FQNEAQ (reference sequence).

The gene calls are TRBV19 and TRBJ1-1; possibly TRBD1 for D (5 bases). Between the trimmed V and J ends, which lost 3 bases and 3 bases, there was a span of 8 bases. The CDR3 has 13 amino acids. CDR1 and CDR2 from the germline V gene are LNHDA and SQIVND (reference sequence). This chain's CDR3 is CASSMGGYTEAFF. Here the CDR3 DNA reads TGTGCCAGTAGTATGGGGGGGTACACTGAAGCTTTCTTT.

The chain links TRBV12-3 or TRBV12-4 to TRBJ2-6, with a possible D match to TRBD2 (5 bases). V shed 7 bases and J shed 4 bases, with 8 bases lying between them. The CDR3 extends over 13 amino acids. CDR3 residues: CASTQRGANVLTF. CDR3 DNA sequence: TGTGCCAGCACCCAGCGGGGGGCCAACGTCCTGACTTTC.

CDR3 in amino acids: CASRRTSGSSYEQYF. The CDR3 bases are TGTGCCAGTAGAAGGACTAGCGGGAGTTCCTACGAGCAGTACTTC. The chain employs TRBV19 and TRBJ2-7; 13 nucleotides match TRBD2. The CDR3 has 15 residues. Looked up from germline, CDR1 is LNHDA and CDR2 is SQIVND (reference sequence). V was pared by 6 bases and J by 1 base, with 3 bases of the junction left unmatched.

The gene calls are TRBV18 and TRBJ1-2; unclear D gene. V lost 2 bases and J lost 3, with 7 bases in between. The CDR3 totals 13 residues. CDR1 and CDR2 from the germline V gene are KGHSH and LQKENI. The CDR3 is CASSPEEHYGYTF. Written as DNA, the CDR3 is TGTGCCAGCTCACCAGAAGAGCACTATGGCTACACCTTC. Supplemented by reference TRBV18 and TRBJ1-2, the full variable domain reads NAGVMQNPRHLVRRRGQEARLRCSPMKGHSHVYWYRQLPEEGLKFMVYLQKENIIDESGMPKERFSAEFPKEGPSILRIQQVVRGDSAAYFCASSPEEHYGYTFGSGTRLTVV.

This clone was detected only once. Here the CDR3 DNA reads TGTGCCAGCAGTATGACCGGGACAGGGCGACAAGGTGGCTACACCTTC. It codes for CASSMTGTGRQGGYTF. This chain uses TRBV6-4 with TRBJ1-2; 9 bases map to TRBD1. The CDR3 spans 16 residues. The V and J ends lost 5 bases and 7 bases, in that order; junction bases with no gene match: 14. CDR1 is MRHNA and CDR2 is SNTAGT in the germline V gene.

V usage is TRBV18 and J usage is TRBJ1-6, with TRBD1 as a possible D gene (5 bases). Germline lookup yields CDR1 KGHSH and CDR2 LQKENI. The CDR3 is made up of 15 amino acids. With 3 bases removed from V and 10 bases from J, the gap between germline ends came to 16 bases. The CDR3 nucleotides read TGTGCCAGCTCACCGCGGGGCAGATCCGACTCACCCCTCCACTTT. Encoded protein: CASSPRGRSDSPLHF.

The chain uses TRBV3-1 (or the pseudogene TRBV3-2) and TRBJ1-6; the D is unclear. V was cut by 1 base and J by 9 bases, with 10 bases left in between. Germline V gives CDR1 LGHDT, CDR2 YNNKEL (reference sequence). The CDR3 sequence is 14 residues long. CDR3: CASSQGPGSSPLHF. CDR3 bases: TGTGCCAGCAGCCAAGGTCCGGGGAGTTCACCCCTCCACTTT.

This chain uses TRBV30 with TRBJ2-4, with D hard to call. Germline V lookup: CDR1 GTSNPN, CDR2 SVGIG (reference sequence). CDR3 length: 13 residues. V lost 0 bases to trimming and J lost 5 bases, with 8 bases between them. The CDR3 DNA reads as TGTGCCTGGAGTGTACAGCTCGAAAACATTCAGTACTTC. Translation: CAWSVQLENIQYF.

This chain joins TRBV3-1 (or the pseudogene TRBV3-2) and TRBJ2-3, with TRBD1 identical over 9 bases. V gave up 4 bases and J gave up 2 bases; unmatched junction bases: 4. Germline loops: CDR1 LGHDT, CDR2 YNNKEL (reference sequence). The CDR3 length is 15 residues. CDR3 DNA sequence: TGTGCCAGCAGCCCGGACAGGGGAAACACAGATACGCAGTATTTT. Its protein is CASSPDRGNTDTQYF.

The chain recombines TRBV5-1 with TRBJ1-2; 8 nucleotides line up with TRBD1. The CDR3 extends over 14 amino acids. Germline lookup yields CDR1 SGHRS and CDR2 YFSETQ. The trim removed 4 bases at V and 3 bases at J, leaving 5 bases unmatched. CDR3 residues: CASSPAGGDYGYTF. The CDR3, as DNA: TGCGCCAGCAGCCCGGCAGGGGGCGACTATGGCTACACCTTC. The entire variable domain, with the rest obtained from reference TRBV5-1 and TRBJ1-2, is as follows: KAGVTQTPRYLIKTRGQQVTLSCSPISGHRSVSWYQQTPGQGLQFLFEYFSETQRNKGNFPGRFSGRQFSNSRSEMNVSTLELGDSALYLCASSPAGGDYGYTFGSGTRLTVV.

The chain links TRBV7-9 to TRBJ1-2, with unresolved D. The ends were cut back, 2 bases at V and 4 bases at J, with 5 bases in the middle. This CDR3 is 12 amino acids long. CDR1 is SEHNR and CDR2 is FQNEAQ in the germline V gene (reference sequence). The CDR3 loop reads CASSLTAYGYTF. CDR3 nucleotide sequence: TGTGCCAGCAGCTTAACAGCCTATGGCTACACCTTC.

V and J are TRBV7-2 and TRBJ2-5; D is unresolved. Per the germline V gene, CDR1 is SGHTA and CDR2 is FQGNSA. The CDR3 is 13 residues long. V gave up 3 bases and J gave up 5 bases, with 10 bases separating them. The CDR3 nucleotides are TGTGCCAGCAGCTTCAGATTAACGGAGACCCAGTACTTC. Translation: CASSFRLTETQYF.